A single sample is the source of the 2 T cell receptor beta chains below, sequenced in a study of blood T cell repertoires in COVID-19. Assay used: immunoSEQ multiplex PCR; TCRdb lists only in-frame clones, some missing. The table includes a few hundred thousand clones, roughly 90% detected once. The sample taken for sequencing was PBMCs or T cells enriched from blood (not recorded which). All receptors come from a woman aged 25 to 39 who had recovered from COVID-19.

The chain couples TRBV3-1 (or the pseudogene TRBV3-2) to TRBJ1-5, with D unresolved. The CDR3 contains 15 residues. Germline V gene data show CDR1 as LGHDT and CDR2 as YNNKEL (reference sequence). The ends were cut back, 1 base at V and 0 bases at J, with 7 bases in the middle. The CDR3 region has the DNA TGTGCCAGCAGCCAAGGACGGGGTAGCAATCAGCCCCAGCATTTT. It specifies CASSQGRGSNQPQHF.

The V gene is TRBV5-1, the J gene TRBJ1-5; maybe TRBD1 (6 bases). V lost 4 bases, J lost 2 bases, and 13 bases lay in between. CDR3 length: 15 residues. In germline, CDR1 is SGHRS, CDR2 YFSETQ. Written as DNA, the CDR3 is TGCGCCAGCAGCCCCGGGACATTTGGCAATCAGCCCCAGCATTTT. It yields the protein CASSPGTFGNQPQHF.